A few counts support the clone carrying this T cell receptor beta chain. Antigen unknown. V dropped 10 bases and J dropped 0 bases, with 16 bases sitting between them. The CDR3 extends over 14 amino acids. Looked up from germline, CDR1 is PRHDT and CDR2 is FYEKMQ (reference sequence). Assay: immunoSEQ multiplex PCR; the TCRdb copy retains only in-frame clones and omits some. Here the sample spans 200,000 to 250,000 clones, 65% to 85% being singletons. The data stem from a study of cytomegalovirus exposure and HLA in healthy donors. Study-level points and caveats: Researchers counted roughly 150 TCR beta chains as cytomegalovirus-associated. The authors confirmed in vitro that a few CMV-associated chains were specific for CMV antigens. As was reported, the classifier diagnosed cytomegalovirus status with high specificity and sensitivity.

The sample comprised PBMCs. The sequence was collected from a woman under 40 in good health and CMV-seropositive. The V and J genes are TRBV13 and TRBJ2-7; D possibly corresponds to TRBD1 (6 bases). The CDR3 bases are TGTGCCACCGCACGAGGGGGAAGCTCCTACGAGCAGTACTTC. Protein product: CATARGGSSYEQYF.